This is a list of T cell receptor beta chains from one sample in a study of PD-1 blockade in classical Hodgkin lymphoma. Profiling relied on immunoSEQ multiplex PCR, and the TCRdb table lists in-frame clones only, not all of them. The sample lists 90,000 to 130,000 clones; approximately 90% were seen once. Sequenced material: peripheral blood mononuclear cells (PBMCs), taken before the second cycle of nivolumab. These receptors all stem from a human donor with classical Hodgkin lymphoma. CDR3s include the opening cysteine and the closing phenylalanine or tryptophan. Fields, in order: D gene, V gene, J gene, CDR3 DNA, CDR3 protein. A D gene is named only where the DNA matches it firmly.

D gene: -; V gene: TRBV7-2; J gene: TRBJ1-2; CDR3 DNA: TGTGCCAGCAGCTTTTACGACAGGCCTACTATGGGCTACACCTTC; CDR3 protein: CASSFYDRPTMGYTF
D gene: TRBD2; V gene: TRBV5-4; J gene: TRBJ2-3; CDR3 DNA: TGTGCCAGCACCGACCGGGCGGGAGGCACAGATACGCAGTATTTT; CDR3 protein: CASTDRAGGTDTQYF